Below are 28 T cell receptor beta chains sequenced from a single sample in a study of beta chain features in type 1 diabetes. All of the isolated RNA was reverse transcribed, so expressed TCRB transcripts were sequenced. Sequencing was performed with immunoSEQ multiplex PCR; in TCRdb, only in-frame clones are kept and a portion is missing. This table holds 150,000 to 190,000 clones, 8.5% to 14% found once. The sample taken for sequencing was central memory CD4+ T cells from blood. These receptors originate from a man aged 18 to 30 in good health.

CDR3 in amino acids: CASSLDRTSEQYF. The CDR3 DNA sequence: TGTGCCAGCAGCTTGGACCGGACTAGCGAGCAGTACTTC. The chain couples TRBV5-4 to TRBJ2-7, with TRBD2 matching 7 bases. V lost 0 bases to trimming and J lost 6 bases; unmatched junction nucleotides: 3. The CDR3 totals 13 residues. Germline V gene data show CDR1 as SGHNT and CDR2 as YYREEE (reference sequence).

The chain combines TRBV15 with TRBJ2-1, with D perhaps TRBD2 (5 bases). Germline V gene lookup returns CDR1 LNHNV and CDR2 YYDKDF (reference sequence). There are 13 residues in the CDR3. The V end was cut by 0 bases, the J end by 7 bases, with 7 bases between. The CDR3: CATSRDPGNEQFF. As DNA, the CDR3 is TGTGCCACCAGCAGAGATCCGGGGAATGAGCAGTTCTTC.

V is TRBV7-2 and J is TRBJ2-7; D call uncertain. V lost 5 bases, J lost 9 bases, and 20 bases lay in between. Per germline, CDR1 SGHTA and CDR2 FQGNSA. This CDR3 contains 14 residues. As DNA, the CDR3 is TGTGCCAGCAGCCCCCGGATGGGCTCGATGGGGCAGTACTTC. It yields the protein CASSPRMGSMGQYF.

V and J are TRBV6-5 and TRBJ1-6, with D unclear. This CDR3 region has 15 residues. Trimming took off 6 bases at V and 5 bases at J, with 14 bases between the two ends. Germline V gene data show CDR1 as MNHEY and CDR2 as SVGAGI. The chain's CDR3 is CASSLQIADNSPLHF. CDR3 in DNA: TGTGCCAGCAGCCTCCAGATTGCGGATAATTCACCCCTCCACTTT.

This clone was picked up many times. The chain combines TRBV10-3 with TRBJ1-1; TRBD1 aligns across 8 bases. Per germline, CDR1 ENHRY and CDR2 SYGVKD. J was trimmed by 10 bases and V by 6 bases; bases with no gene match: 10. CDR3 length equals 13 residues. The CDR3 protein is CAIRPDRARRAFF. CDR3 in DNA: TGTGCCATCAGACCGGACAGGGCGAGGAGAGCTTTCTTT.

The chain uses TRBV10-3 and TRBJ1-4, with D perhaps TRBD1 (6 bases). The germline V gene encodes CDR1 ENHRY and CDR2 SYGVKD. V was clipped by 7 bases and J by 5 bases, with 11 bases between them. This CDR3 spans 13 amino acids. The CDR3 reads CAITRGANEKLFF. The CDR3 nucleotides are TGTGCCATCACCCGGGGGGCAAATGAAAAACTGTTTTTT.

This clone was counted only a few times. This chain connects TRBV29-1 to TRBJ2-3; a possible D gene is TRBD1 (5 bases). The CDR3 runs to 13 residues. Looked up from germline, CDR1 is SQVTM and CDR2 is ANQGSEA. The V gene lost 4 bases and the J gene lost 6 bases, with 14 bases spanning the gap. CDR3 amino acids: CSVGEENRDTQYF. In DNA, the CDR3 is TGCAGCGTTGGTGAGGAGAACAGGGATACGCAGTATTTT.

The chain couples TRBV7-9 to TRBJ1-1; no clear D gene. The CDR3 sequence is 15 residues long. V lost 4 bases to trimming and J lost 2 bases, with 14 bases between them. Germline CDR1 SEHNR, CDR2 FQNEAQ (reference sequence). CDR3 in amino acids: CASSSREVHNTEAFF. The CDR3 nucleotides read TGTGCCAGCAGCTCCCGGGAGGTTCATAACACTGAAGCTTTCTTT.

The table lists this clone with a few counts. J is TRBJ1-1 and V is TRBV29-1; D might be TRBD1 (5 bases). The germline V and J ends were trimmed by 4 bases and 3 bases, with 6 bases remaining between them. In germline, CDR1 is SQVTM, CDR2 ANQGSEA. CDR3 length equals 11 residues. The CDR3 DNA is TGCAGCGTTGTCAGGGACACTGAAGCTTTCTTT. Protein product: CSVVRDTEAFF.

The chain couples TRBV14 to TRBJ1-2, with D perhaps matching TRBD1 (5 bases). Germline V gene sequence: CDR1 SGHDN, CDR2 FVKESK. V was trimmed by 1 base and J by 8 bases, leaving 14 bases between them. The CDR3 consists of 14 residues. The CDR3: CASSQGVSRGGYTF. CDR3 DNA sequence: TGTGCCAGCAGCCAAGGTGTTAGTCGGGGCGGCTACACCTTC.

This clone was counted a few times. This chain joins TRBV29-1 and TRBJ2-7; possible D gene TRBD1, 6 bases. V gave up 6 bases and J gave up 2 bases, with 14 bases separating them. Per germline, CDR1 SQVTM and CDR2 ANQGSEA. The CDR3 consists of 13 residues. The CDR3 DNA follows: TGCAGCGTACTAGGACAGACCACCTACGAGCAGTACTTC. This gives the protein CSVLGQTTYEQYF.

The chain has TRBV27 and TRBJ1-1; D is undetermined. V lost 4 bases, J lost 1 base, and 7 bases lay in between. CDR3 size: 13 residues. Germline V gene data show CDR1 as MNHEY and CDR2 as SMNVEV (reference sequence). CDR3 nucleotide sequence: TGTGCCAGCAGTTCAAATTGGAACACTGAAGCTTTCTTT. Protein: CASSSNWNTEAFF.

Concerning this clone itself: The identical CDR3 is also encoded by other nucleotide sequences in the sample. V gene TRBV30 combines with J gene TRBJ1-2, with 7 bases aligning to TRBD1. Losses at the gene ends were 0 bases for V and 8 bases for J; bases not matched to a gene: 0. Germline lookup yields CDR1 GTSNPN and CDR2 SVGIG (reference sequence). This CDR3 comprises 11 residues. In DNA form, the CDR3 reads TGTGCCTGGAGTGTACAGGGGGGCTACACCTTC. Amino acids: CAWSVQGGYTF.

This clone occurred once. The rearrangement uses TRBV6-5 and TRBJ2-1; no definite D call. This CDR3 is built from 12 residues. CDR1 and CDR2 from the germline V gene are MNHEY and SVGAGI. Trimming pared 3 bases from V and 5 bases from J, leaving 5 bases between. CDR3: CASSYENNEQFF. The CDR3 DNA follows: TGTGCCAGCAGTTATGAAAACAATGAGCAGTTCTTC.

This clone was seen a few times. Sequence at one end of the junction differs from germline and may be a read error. Other DNA sequences within the sample encode an identical CDR3. This chain connects TRBV29-1 to TRBJ1-1; 9 nucleotides agree with TRBD1. Germline values: CDR1 SQVTM, CDR2 ANQGSEA. The CDR3 is made up of 10 amino acids. DNA for the CDR3: TGCAGCGTACAGGGGGCTGAAGCCTTCTTT. Its translation: CSVQGAEAFF.

The CDR3 sequence: CASSKTGLGTYEQYF. The CDR3 region has the DNA TGTGCCAGCAGTAAAACAGGACTGGGGACCTACGAGCAGTACTTC. The rearrangement joins TRBV6-5 to TRBJ2-7; TRBD1 or TRBD2 may be the D gene (5 bases each). Trimming removed 5 bases from V and 2 bases from J, with 16 bases in between. CDR1 is MNHEY and CDR2 is SVGAGI in the germline V gene. The CDR3 contains 15 residues.

The rearrangement links TRBV7-9 to TRBJ1-1; D is uncertain. CDR1 and CDR2 from the germline V gene are SEHNR and FQNEAQ (reference sequence). Between the trimmed V and J ends, which lost 4 bases and 9 bases, there was a span of 12 bases. The CDR3 runs to 12 residues. In nucleotides, the CDR3 is TGTGCCAGCAGCTCGACTTCAGGTAAAGCTTTCTTT. It yields the protein CASSSTSGKAFF.

In regard to this clone: Other DNA variants within this sample encode the same CDR3. The rearrangement uses TRBV28 and TRBJ2-7; maybe TRBD1 (5 bases). The germline gives CDR1 MDHEN, CDR2 SYDVKM. CDR3 length: 12 amino acids. The ends were cut back, 5 bases at V and 3 bases at J, with 8 bases in the middle. The CDR3 DNA sequence: TGTGCCAGCAGTCTGACAGTCTACGAGCAGTACTTC. Its protein is CASSLTVYEQYF.

The table lists this clone with a few counts. The chain is built from TRBV5-5 and TRBJ1-4, with a weak D call TRBD1 (6 bases). The CDR3 contains 14 residues. The V gene lost 4 bases and the J gene lost 2 bases, with 9 bases spanning the gap. Germline CDR1 and CDR2: SGHKS and YYEKEE (reference sequence). CDR3 DNA: TGTGCCAGCAGCCATCAGGGGACTAATGAAAAACTGTTTTTT. Translation gives CASSHQGTNEKLFF.

This chain links TRBV7-2 with TRBJ2-3; 8 positions match TRBD2. Germline values: CDR1 SGHTA, CDR2 FQGNSA. Trimming cost V 0 bases and J 4 bases; bases outside gene matches: 3. This CDR3 region has 15 residues. The CDR3 loop is CASSLALAGPDTQYF. CDR3 nucleotide sequence: TGTGCCAGCAGCTTAGCGTTAGCGGGGCCAGATACGCAGTATTTT.

This clone has a handful of counts. V and J are TRBV5-6 and TRBJ1-2; 9 bases are shared with TRBD1. V lost 6 bases, J lost 3 bases, and 9 bases stayed unmatched. The CDR3 is 15 residues long. Germline V lookup: CDR1 SGHDT, CDR2 YYEEEE. CDR3 coding DNA: TGTGCCAGCAACTACCGGGACAGGGACTACTATGGCTACACCTTC. Translation: CASNYRDRDYYGYTF.

This clone turned up a few times. The CDR3 nucleotides are TGTGCCAGTAGTATGGACGAGGGGAAGTATGGCTACACCTTC. Translation: CASSMDEGKYGYTF. The V and J genes are TRBV19 and TRBJ1-2; possibly TRBD1 for D (5 bases). This CDR3 spans 14 amino acids. Looked up from germline, CDR1 is LNHDA and CDR2 is SQIVND (reference sequence). The V end lost 3 bases, the J end lost 5 bases, and 13 bases lay between the germline ends.

This clone was seen a few times. The chain links TRBV30 to TRBJ2-2; D not resolved. Germline V gene sequence: CDR1 GTSNPN, CDR2 SVGIG (reference sequence). The CDR3 has 13 amino acids. V lost 0 bases and J 5 bases, leaving 7 bases between the germline ends. The CDR3, as DNA: TGTGCCTGGAGTGTACAAGCAACCGGGGAGCTGTTTTTT. Protein product: CAWSVQATGELFF.

This clone has more than one count but fewer than ten. The V call is TRBV30, the J call TRBJ1-2; 10 nucleotides match TRBD1. Germline assignment: CDR1 GTSNPN and CDR2 SVGIG (reference sequence). The J segment lost 8 bases and the V segment lost 3 bases, leaving 6 bases of the junction unmatched. The length of the CDR3 is 13 residues. DNA for the CDR3: TGTGCCTGGAGCGGGGACAGGGGTGGAGGCTACACCTTC. Translating it yields CAWSGDRGGGYTF.

This clone was observed a handful of times. The V and J genes are TRBV27 and TRBJ2-1; D is perhaps TRBD1 or TRBD2 (6 bases each). Germline assignment: CDR1 MNHEY and CDR2 SMNVEV (reference sequence). Between the trimmed V and J ends, which lost 1 base and 8 bases, there was a span of 12 bases. This CDR3 has 14 residues. The CDR3 nucleotides are TGTGCCAGCAGTTTATTAGACGGGGGCGATGAGCAGTTCTTC. Translation: CASSLLDGGDEQFF.

The chain combines TRBV6-5 with TRBJ2-5; a possible D gene is TRBD1 (6 bases). The CDR3 has 15 amino acids. Germline lookup yields CDR1 MNHEY and CDR2 SVGAGI. Trimming removed 0 bases from V and 5 bases from J, with 13 bases in between. CDR3 nucleotide sequence: TGTGCCAGCAGTTACTCACAGGCTAGGGGGGAGACCCAGTACTTC. Its translation is CASSYSQARGETQYF.

The chain links TRBV7-9 to TRBJ2-3; D gene uncertain. The CDR3 has 16 amino acids. V lost 1 base, J lost 0 bases, and 11 bases lay in between. Germline V CDR1 and CDR2: SEHNR, FQNEAQ (reference sequence). The DNA for the CDR3 is TGTGCCAGCAGCTTAGTACTCTCAACTAGCACAGATACGCAGTATTTT. Its protein product is CASSLVLSTSTDTQYF.

This clone was seen repeatedly, ten times or more. The CDR3 DNA follows: TGCGCCAGCAGCTTGGAGTACGAGCAGTACTTC. Translation gives CASSLEYEQYF. This chain joins TRBV5-1 and TRBJ2-7; D not resolved. Germline V CDR1 and CDR2: SGHRS, YFSETQ. This CDR3 is built from 11 residues. The V end was cut by 0 bases, the J end by 4 bases, with 2 bases between.